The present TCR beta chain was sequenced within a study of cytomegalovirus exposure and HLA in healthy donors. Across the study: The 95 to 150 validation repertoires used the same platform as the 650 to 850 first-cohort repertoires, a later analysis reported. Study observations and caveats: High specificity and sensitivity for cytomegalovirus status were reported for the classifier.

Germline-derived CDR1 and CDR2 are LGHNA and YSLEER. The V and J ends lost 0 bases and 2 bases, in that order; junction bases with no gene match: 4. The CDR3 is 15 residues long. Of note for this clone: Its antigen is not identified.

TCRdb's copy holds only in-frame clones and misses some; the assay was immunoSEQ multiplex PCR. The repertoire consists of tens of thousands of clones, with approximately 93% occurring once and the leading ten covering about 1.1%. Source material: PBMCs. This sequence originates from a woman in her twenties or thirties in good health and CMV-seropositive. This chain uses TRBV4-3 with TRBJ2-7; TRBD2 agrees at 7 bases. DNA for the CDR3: TGCGCCAGCAGCCAAGATTCTAGCGGAGCCTACGAGCAGTACTTC. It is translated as CASSQDSSGAYEQYF.